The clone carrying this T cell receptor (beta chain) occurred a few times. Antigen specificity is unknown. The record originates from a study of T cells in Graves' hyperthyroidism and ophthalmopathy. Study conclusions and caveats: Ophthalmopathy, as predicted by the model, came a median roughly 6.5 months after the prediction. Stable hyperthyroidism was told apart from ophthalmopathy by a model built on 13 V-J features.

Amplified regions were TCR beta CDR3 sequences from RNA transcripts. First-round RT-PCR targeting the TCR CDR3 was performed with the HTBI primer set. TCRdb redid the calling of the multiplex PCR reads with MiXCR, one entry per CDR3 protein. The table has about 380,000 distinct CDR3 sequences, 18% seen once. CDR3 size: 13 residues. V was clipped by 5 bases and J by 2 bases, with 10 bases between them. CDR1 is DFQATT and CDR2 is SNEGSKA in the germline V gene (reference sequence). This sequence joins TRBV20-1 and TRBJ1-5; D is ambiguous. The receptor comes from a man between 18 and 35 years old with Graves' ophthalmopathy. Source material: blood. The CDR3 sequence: CSAGPPGNQPQHF. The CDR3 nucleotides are TGCAGTGCTGGACCCCCAGGCAATCAGCCCCAGCATTTT.